The clone carrying this T cell receptor (beta chain) was counted a few times. The data were obtained in a study of blood T cells in healthy people across ages. Study as a whole: With template switching, about one barcoded beta molecule was captured per two T cells.

A second PCR, run for roughly 7 to 12 cycles, used a sample-barcoded 5' primer plus a J-beta primer mix. TCRdb passed the 5' RACE reads through MiXCR, listing each CDR3 protein once. This table holds some 1,500,000 distinct CDR3 sequences, 35% to 45% found once. The TCR sequence derives from a woman aged 18-30 years in good health. Source material: blood.

CDR3 nucleotide sequence: TGCGCCAGCAGCCAAGTCGGGTGGGATGGCTACACCTTC. It encodes CASSQVGWDGYTF. The chain carries TRBV4-1 and TRBJ1-2; D unclear. Germline V CDR1 and CDR2: MGHRA, YSYEKL. V was shortened by 1 base and J by 6 bases, with 9 bases between the two germline ends. The CDR3 loop spans 13 amino acids.